The 6 T cell receptor beta chains below all came from one sample that was sequenced in a study of metastatic and nonmetastatic thyroid tumors. No patient had received any treatment before thyroid surgery. TCRdb re-analyzed the PCR reads using MiXCR. The table has around 5,900 clones, around a third seen once. Sequencing was performed on adjacent normal tissue. These receptor sequences come from a male donor with papillary thyroid cancer or a benign thyroid nodule (not recorded which). Some clones in this sample may be carry-over from other donors' samples.

This clone was recorded at least ten times. The gene calls are TRBV27 and TRBJ2-7; D may be TRBD1 or TRBD2 (6 bases each). The CDR3 loop spans 15 amino acids. Deletions cut 2 bases from V and 3 bases from J, with 14 bases between. Germline lookup yields CDR1 MNHEY and CDR2 SMNVEV (reference sequence). CDR3 sequence (DNA): TGTGCCAGCAGTTTAGGCGGGACATGGGACTACGAGCAGTACTTC. It encodes CASSLGGTWDYEQYF.

The chain uses TRBV14 and TRBJ1-5; TRBD1 aligns across 10 bases. J was trimmed by 1 base and V by 1 base; bases with no gene match: 7. CDR1 is SGHDN and CDR2 is FVKESK in the germline V gene. The CDR3 extends over 18 amino acids. The DNA of the CDR3 is TGTGCCAGCAGCCAAGCCCGGGACAGGGGCCGGAGCAATCAGCCCCAGCATTTT. Its translation: CASSQARDRGRSNQPQHF.

This clone was detected many times. The junction shows a germline mismatch at one end, possibly a read error. The gene calls are TRBV4-1 and TRBJ1-2, with a tentative D call TRBD1 (6 bases). The CDR3 is 16 residues long. Germline loops: CDR1 MGHRA, CDR2 YSYEKL. The DNA for the CDR3 is TGCGCCGGCAGCCAAGATTCGGGGGCGCAGTCCTATGGCTACACCTTC. Protein: CAGSQDSGAQSYGYTF.

The rearrangement links TRBV19 to TRBJ1-5; D unclear. Germline loops: CDR1 LNHDA, CDR2 SQIVND (reference sequence). This CDR3 comprises 15 residues. The V end was cut by 0 bases, the J end by 4 bases, with 10 bases between. CDR3 in DNA: TGTGCCAGTAGTATAGAGAGCACGGTTAATCAGCCCCAGCATTTT. Protein: CASSIESTVNQPQHF.

To note about this clone: Since no conserved phenylalanine or tryptophan closes the CDR3, a read error is the likely cause. CDR3: CASSALTS. CDR3 DNA: TGTGCCAGCAGCGCCCTGACTAGC. The V gene is TRBV9, the J gene TRBJ2-6, with no clear D. The CDR3 spans 8 residues. With 3 bases removed from V and 15 bases from J, the gap between germline ends came to 1 base. CDR1 is SGDLS and CDR2 is YYNGEE in the germline V gene.

There are a few counts of this clone. The rearrangement links TRBV20-1 to TRBJ2-1; 11 bases line up with TRBD2. This CDR3 has 16 residues. CDR1 is DFQATT, CDR2 SNEGSKA, per germline (reference sequence). With V trimmed by 0 bases and J by 5 bases, 6 bases remained unmatched. CDR3 protein: CSARDTTSGMHNEQFF. The CDR3 DNA follows: TGCAGTGCTAGAGATACGACTAGCGGGATGCACAATGAGCAGTTCTTC.